The 7 T cell receptor beta chains presented below share a single source sample, sequenced in a study of T cell repertoires in cytomegalovirus infection. TCRdb recomputed calls from the reads with MiXCR, one row per CDR3 protein. The profile shows tens of thousands of distinct CDR3 sequences, around 18% of them singletons. The antigens these receptors bind are not known. Sequenced material: CD8+ T cells from cultured PBMCs, taken from culture after CMV antigen stimulation. Receptors were obtained from a human donor in good health (CMV status not recorded). Some clones in this sample may be carry-over from other donors' samples.

This clonotype has a handful of counts. This rearrangement joins TRBV12-3 or TRBV12-4 to TRBJ2-2, with 8 bases lining up with TRBD1. Trimming took 3 bases from V and 3 from J; bases not matched to a gene: 3. This CDR3 contains 15 residues. In nucleotides, the CDR3 is TGTGCCAGCAGTTTCAGGGGGCGCGACACCGGGGAGCTGTTTTTT. This sequence encodes CASSFRGRDTGELFF.

The chain couples TRBV6-1 to TRBJ1-2; a weak D match, TRBD1 (5 bases). The CDR3 runs to 14 residues. Germline CDR1 reads MNHNS; CDR2 reads SASEGT. V was cut by 5 bases and J by 6 bases, with 16 bases left in between. This chain's CDR3 is CASSYTAQGHGYTF. The CDR3 DNA reads as TGTGCCAGCAGTTACACAGCTCAGGGCCATGGCTACACCTTC.

The chain is built from TRBV11-2 and TRBJ2-7; 9 bases map to TRBD1. There are 15 residues in the CDR3. Germline values: CDR1 SGHAT, CDR2 FQNNGV. Trimming took 5 bases from V and 5 from J; bases not matched to a gene: 10. Here the CDR3 reads CASSVTGTGFNEQYF. The CDR3 region has the DNA TGTGCCAGCAGCGTCACCGGGACAGGGTTCAACGAGCAGTACTTC.

V usage is TRBV7-8 and J usage is TRBJ2-7, with D possibly being TRBD2 (5 bases). This CDR3 comprises 20 residues. Trimming removed 3 bases at V and 0 bases at J, with 27 bases between. From germline, CDR1 is SGHVS and CDR2 FQNEAQ. CDR3: CASSLRADGLEGKSSYEQYF. In DNA, the CDR3 is TGTGCCAGCAGCTTGAGAGCCGATGGCCTCGAGGGCAAAAGCTCCTACGAGCAGTACTTC.

About this clonotype itself: The junction departs from the called germline gene at one end, perhaps through a read error. The chain couples TRBV11-2 to TRBJ2-1; D is ambiguous. In germline, CDR1 is SGHAT, CDR2 FQNNGV. This CDR3 contains 13 residues. This chain's CDR3 is CASSISSYNKQFF. As DNA, the CDR3 is TGTGCCAGCAGCATCAGCTCCTACAATAAGCAGTTCTTC.

This clonotype was seen more than once but under ten times. The chain joins TRBV12-5 to TRBJ2-2; TRBD2 might be the D (6 bases). The CDR3 consists of 18 residues. Germline assignment: CDR1 LGHNT and CDR2 FRNRAP. Between the trimmed V and J ends, which lost 7 bases and 5 bases, there was a span of 26 bases. The CDR3 sequence is CASASEGGGIRRTGELFF. CDR3 nucleotides: TGTGCTAGTGCCTCGGAAGGTGGCGGGATCAGGAGAACCGGGGAGCTGTTTTTT.

As DNA, the CDR3 is TGTGCCAGCAGCTTATTAAGAAAAGAGACCCAGTACTTC. Its translation is CASSLLRKETQYF. This rearrangement joins TRBV7-6 to TRBJ2-5, with D unresolved. The CDR3 is made up of 13 amino acids. Germline CDR1 SGHVS, CDR2 FNYEAQ. The V and J ends lost 2 bases and 3 bases respectively, with 7 bases between them.